This paragraph covers one T cell receptor beta chain sequence. Antigen unknown. This sample is part of a study of graft-versus-host responses after intestinal transplantation. Regarding the study as a whole: HvG clone declines early post-transplant were associated with peak circulating GvH levels.

The CDR3 is 14 residues long. V was pared by 2 bases and J by 5 bases, with 5 bases of the junction left unmatched. In germline, CDR1 is MNHNS, CDR2 SASEGT. Assay used: immunoSEQ multiplex PCR; TCRdb lists only in-frame clones, some missing. The table shows 78,000 or so clones, with 87% occurring only once. The receptor was derived from a human donor who was the organ donor for an intestinal transplant. The chain couples TRBV6-1 to TRBJ2-5; 7 positions match TRBD2. Sequences were derived from unstimulated CD8+ T cells sorted from spleen or lymph node cells, sampled before transplant. As DNA, the CDR3 is TGTGCCAGCAGTGAAAATCCAGCGGGGGAGACCCAGTACTTC. It translates to CASSENPAGETQYF.